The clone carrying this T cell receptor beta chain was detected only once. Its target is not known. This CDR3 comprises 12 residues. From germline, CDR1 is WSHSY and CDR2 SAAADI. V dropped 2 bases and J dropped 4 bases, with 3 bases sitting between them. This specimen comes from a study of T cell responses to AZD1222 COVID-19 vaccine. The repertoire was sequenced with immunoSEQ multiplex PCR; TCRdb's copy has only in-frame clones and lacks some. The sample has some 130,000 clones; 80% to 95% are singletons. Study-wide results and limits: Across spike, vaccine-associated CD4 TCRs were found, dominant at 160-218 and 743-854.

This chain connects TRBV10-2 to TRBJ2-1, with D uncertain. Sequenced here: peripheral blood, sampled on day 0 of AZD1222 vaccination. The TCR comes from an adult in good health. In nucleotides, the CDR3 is TGCGCCAGCAGTGAGGCTTACAATGAGCAGTTCTTC. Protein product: CASSEAYNEQFF.